One and the same sample provided the 20 T cell receptor beta chains below, sequenced in a study of T-cell memory formation after mild COVID-19. TCRdb re-called the 5' RACE reads with MiXCR, one entry per CDR3 protein. The sample consists of roughly 340,000 distinct CDR3 sequences, 20% to 25% of them appearing once. Sequencing was carried out using PBMCs or a T cell subset sorted from them (not recorded which). These receptors all come from a man aged 18 to 30 who had mild COVID-19 (a few samples of this study predate the infection). Cell type and time point are not known.

The rearrangement links TRBV29-1 to TRBJ2-7, with D possibly being TRBD2 (5 bases). Germline lookup yields CDR1 SQVTM and CDR2 ANQGSEA. This CDR3 is 13 amino acids long. Trimming cost V 3 bases and J 3 bases, with 12 bases left between them. The CDR3 here is CSVEWEMDYEQYF. In nucleotides, the CDR3 is TGCAGCGTTGAGTGGGAGATGGACTACGAGCAGTACTTC.

The table lists this clonotype with a few counts. The CDR3 loop reads CASSPRELGNQPQHF. The CDR3 nucleotides read TGTGCCAGCAGTCCCCGTGAATTGGGCAATCAGCCCCAGCATTTT. The rearrangement links TRBV12-3 or TRBV12-4 to TRBJ1-5; D is ambiguous. V shed 5 bases and J shed 2 bases, with 13 bases lying between them. This CDR3 has 15 residues.

This clonotype turned up a few times. This chain joins TRBV12-3 or TRBV12-4 and TRBJ1-4; the D is unclear. With 5 bases removed from V and 4 bases from J, the gap between germline ends came to 11 bases. This CDR3 is 14 amino acids long. In DNA form, the CDR3 reads TGTGCCAGCAGTGCCAGACCGGGTAATGAAAAACTGTTTTTT. The encoded protein is CASSARPGNEKLFF.

This clonotype was detected a few times. The chain has TRBV27 and TRBJ2-2, with D possibly matching TRBD2 (6 bases). The germline gives CDR1 MNHEY, CDR2 SMNVEV (reference sequence). Trimming left V 10 bases short and J 1 base short, with 13 bases between. The CDR3 is 14 amino acids. Here the CDR3 reads CATAGLMNTGELFF. The CDR3 coding sequence is TGTGCCACCGCGGGACTGATGAACACCGGGGAGCTGTTTTTT.

The V call is TRBV20-1, the J call TRBJ2-2; 8 bases align to TRBD1. The junction had 9 bases not matched to a gene; V was cut back by 5 bases and J by 7 bases. The germline V gene encodes CDR1 DFQATT and CDR2 SNEGSKA (reference sequence). The CDR3 contains 14 residues. For the CDR3, the DNA is TGCAGTGCTCGGGGACAGGCGACGGACGGGGAGCTGTTTTTT. As protein: CSARGQATDGELFF.

The chain recombines TRBV4-3 with TRBJ2-4; 8 bases map to TRBD1. Losses at the gene ends were 0 bases for V and 7 bases for J; bases not matched to a gene: 5. From germline, CDR1 is LGHNA and CDR2 YSLEER. The CDR3 contains 15 residues. The CDR3 DNA is TGCGCCAGCAGCCAAGACTACAGGGGGGACAACATTCAGTACTTC. Protein: CASSQDYRGDNIQYF.

This clonotype was counted only a few times. The chain employs TRBV28 and TRBJ1-4; 7 nucleotides match TRBD1. Germline CDR1 and CDR2: MDHEN and SYDVKM. The CDR3 has 13 residues. Unmatched junction bases numbered 8, after V lost 8 bases and J lost 8 bases. The CDR3, as DNA: TGTGCCAGCCACGACAGGGACCAAGAAAAACTGTTTTTT. Amino acids: CASHDRDQEKLFF. Looking up the rest from reference TRBV28 and TRBJ1-4 gives the full variable domain: DVKVTQSSRYLVKRTGEKVFLECVQDMDHENMFWYRQDPGLGLRLIYFSYDVKMKEKGDIPEGYSVSREKKERFSLILESASTNQTSMYLCASHDRDQEKLFFGSGTQLSVL.

This clonotype was recorded a few times. The V call is TRBV12-3 or TRBV12-4, the J call TRBJ1-6; TRBD1 aligns across 11 bases. V shed 6 bases, J shed 9 bases, and the junction held 4 bases outside the gene matches. This CDR3 has 14 residues. The CDR3 DNA sequence: TGTGCCAGCAGGCTGGGACAGGGGGGTTCACCCCTCCACTTT. It specifies CASRLGQGGSPLHF.

The chain joins TRBV19 to TRBJ2-5; perhaps D is TRBD1 or TRBD2 (5 bases each). Looked up from germline, CDR1 is LNHDA and CDR2 is SQIVND (reference sequence). Deletions cut 4 bases from V and 5 bases from J, with 17 bases between. The CDR3 runs to 15 residues. CDR3 bases: TGTGCCAGTAGTACCCGGACCGGGTGGGGGGAGACCCAGTACTTC. This encodes CASSTRTGWGETQYF.

This clonotype was counted between two and nine times. The V gene is TRBV5-4, the J gene TRBJ2-2, with 10 bases matching TRBD2. CDR1 is SGHNT, CDR2 YYREEE, per germline (reference sequence). This CDR3 has 16 residues. The V gene end was trimmed by 0 bases and the J gene end by 11 bases; junction bases not matched to a gene: 10. CDR3 nucleotides: TGTGCCAGCAGCTTGGACGGGACTAGCGACCAACGTGAGCTGTTTTTT. Its translation: CASSLDGTSDQRELFF.

This clonotype was counted only a few times. A much larger clone is a single base away; this may be a read error. V is TRBV6-5 and J is TRBJ2-3; D assignment may be TRBD1 or TRBD2 (5 bases each). The CDR3 has 13 amino acids. Trimming shortened V by 6 bases and J by 1 base, and 8 bases separated the two germline ends. Germline-derived CDR1 and CDR2 are MNHEY and SVGAGI. In nucleotides, the CDR3 is TGTGCCAGCAGGGGGGATGGCACAGATACGCAGTATTTT. Its translation is CASRGDGTDTQYF.

This clonotype was picked up a small number of times. The chain is built from TRBV7-2 and TRBJ2-1; no firm D call. From germline, CDR1 is SGHTA and CDR2 FQGNSA. Trimming removed 4 bases from V and 9 bases from J, with 19 bases in between. The CDR3 is 15 amino acids. Here the CDR3 reads CASSSSPPTVGEQFF. CDR3 nucleotide sequence: TGTGCCAGCAGCTCTTCCCCACCAACCGTCGGTGAGCAGTTCTTC.

This clonotype was recorded a few times. This rearrangement joins TRBV27 to TRBJ2-1; TRBD2 agrees at 10 bases. CDR1 and CDR2 (germline): MNHEY, SMNVEV (reference sequence). V shed 2 bases and J 5 bases; nucleotides not matched to a gene: 18. The length of the CDR3 is 20 residues. CDR3 nucleotide sequence: TGTGCCAGCAGTTTAAGAGCGTTAGTGTGGGGTCTAGCGGGGGACAATGAGCAGTTCTTC. Its protein product is CASSLRALVWGLAGDNEQFF.

The gene calls are TRBV14 and TRBJ1-4; D is uncertain. V lost 1 base to trimming and J lost 8 bases, with 11 bases between them. CDR3 length: 14 residues. Germline V lookup: CDR1 SGHDN, CDR2 FVKESK. Written as DNA, the CDR3 is TGTGCCAGCAGCCAAGTCGGTCGCGGGGAAAAACTGTTTTTT. Amino acids: CASSQVGRGEKLFF.

The rearrangement joins TRBV7-2 to TRBJ1-2, with D uncertain. V was clipped by 7 bases and J by 2 bases, with 14 bases between them. The CDR3 has 14 amino acids. Per the germline V gene, CDR1 is SGHTA and CDR2 is FQGNSA. The CDR3 reads CASTQSGGNYGYTF. The CDR3 DNA reads as TGTGCCAGCACCCAGTCGGGCGGAAACTATGGCTACACCTTC.

J is TRBJ1-1 and V is TRBV6-5; no reliable D call. CDR1 is MNHEY, CDR2 SVGAGI, per germline. CDR3 length equals 13 residues. Trimming took 5 bases from V and 1 from J, leaving 8 bases between them. The CDR3 here is CASSAGSNTEAFF. The DNA of the CDR3 is TGTGCCAGCAGTGCGGGATCGAACACTGAAGCTTTCTTT.

This clonotype was picked up a small number of times. The CDR3 protein is CATSDLTVNYGYTF. The CDR3 nucleotides read TGTGCCACCAGTGATCTGACAGTAAACTATGGCTACACCTTC. V is TRBV24-1 and J is TRBJ1-2; tentatively, D is TRBD1 (5 bases). The CDR3 is made up of 14 amino acids. With 3 bases removed from V and 2 bases from J, the gap between germline ends came to 9 bases. Germline values: CDR1 KGHDR, CDR2 SFDVKD.

In its sample, this clonotype was seen a few times. This chain connects TRBV7-2 to TRBJ1-1; 7 bases are shared with TRBD1. CDR1 SGHTA and CDR2 FQGNSA come from the germline V gene. V was clipped by 6 bases and J by 8 bases; unmatched bases: 9. CDR3 length: 13 residues. CDR3 sequence reads: CASRNRGNDEAFF. DNA of the CDR3: TGTGCCAGCAGGAACAGGGGCAACGACGAAGCTTTCTTT.

This clonotype was observed a few times. The rearrangement links TRBV29-1 to TRBJ2-3, with 7 bases that match TRBD1. The germline CDR1 and CDR2 sequences are SQVTM and ANQGSEA. The CDR3 has 15 amino acids. The trim removed 3 bases at V and 6 bases at J, leaving 12 bases unmatched. The CDR3 protein is CSVDLDRVAMDTQYF. The DNA of the CDR3 is TGCAGCGTTGATCTTGACAGGGTCGCAATGGATACGCAGTATTTT.

This rearrangement joins TRBV6-5 to TRBJ1-5, with unresolved D. The CDR3 totals 12 residues. CDR1 and CDR2 from the germline V gene are MNHEY and SVGAGI. Trimming cost V 0 bases and J 9 bases, with 6 bases left between them. The CDR3 DNA is TGTGCCAGCAGTTACTCGACCGGGCCCCAGCATTTT. Translated, it gives CASSYSTGPQHF.